The clone carrying this TCR beta chain was found a few times. The antigen remains undetermined. A junction end diverges from the germline sequence, so it may reflect a read error. The source of the sample is a study of tumor-infiltrating lymphocytes in glioblastoma multiforme. General observations from the study: Just one glioblastoma patient contributed to the TCR-mutation comparison.

In germline, CDR1 is KGHSH, CDR2 LQKENI. This CDR3 contains 17 residues. Multiple V-beta primers and a C-beta primer amplified TCRB from RNA. A single record per CDR3 protein comes from TCRdb applying MiXCR to the multiplex PCR reads. The sample carries fewer than 25,000 distinct CDR3 sequences, around 68% recorded once. The source of this sequence is a male donor with glioblastoma. The V gene is TRBV18, the J gene TRBJ2-4; 8 bases fit TRBD1. Material for sequencing was peripheral blood. CDR3 sequence reads: CASAPGTGPGPKNIQYF. The CDR3 DNA reads as TGTGCCAGCGCACCCGGGACAGGCCCCGGACCTAAAAACATTCAGTACTTC.